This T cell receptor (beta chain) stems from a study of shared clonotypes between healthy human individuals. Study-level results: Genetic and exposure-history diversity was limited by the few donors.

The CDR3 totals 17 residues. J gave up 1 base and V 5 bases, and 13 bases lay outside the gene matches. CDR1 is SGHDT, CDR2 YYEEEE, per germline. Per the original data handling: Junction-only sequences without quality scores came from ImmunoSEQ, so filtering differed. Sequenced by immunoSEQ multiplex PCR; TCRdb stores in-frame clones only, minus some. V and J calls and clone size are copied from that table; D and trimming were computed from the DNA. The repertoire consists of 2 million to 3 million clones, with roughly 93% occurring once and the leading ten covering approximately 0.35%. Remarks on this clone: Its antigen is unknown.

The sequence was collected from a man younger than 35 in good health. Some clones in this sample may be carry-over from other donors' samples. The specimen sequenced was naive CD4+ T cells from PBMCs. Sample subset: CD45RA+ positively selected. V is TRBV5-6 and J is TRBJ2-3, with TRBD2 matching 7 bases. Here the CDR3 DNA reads TGTGCCAGCAGTTACGCAATGCTAGCGGACGGCACAGATACGCAGTATTTT. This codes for CASSYAMLADGTDTQYF.